This T cell receptor beta chain was retrieved from a study of T cells after yellow fever vaccination. TCRdb ran MiXCR on the 5' RACE reads and lists one entry per CDR3 protein. The repertoire holds around 530,000 distinct CDR3 sequences, about 15% seen once, with around 16% in the top ten. Trimming left V 3 bases short and J 2 bases short, with 11 bases between. The germline gives CDR1 ENHRY, CDR2 SYGVKD. This CDR3 is built from 14 residues. This clonotype was recorded a few times. J is TRBJ2-7 and V is TRBV10-3; no definite D call. The specimen comprised PBMCs, sampled about 5 days after the first yellow fever vaccination. The sequence came from a young man who received the YFV17D yellow fever vaccine. CDR3 coding DNA: TGTGCCATCAGTGATGGGGTCAGCGCCTACGAGCAGTACGTC. This encodes CAISDGVSAYEQYV.